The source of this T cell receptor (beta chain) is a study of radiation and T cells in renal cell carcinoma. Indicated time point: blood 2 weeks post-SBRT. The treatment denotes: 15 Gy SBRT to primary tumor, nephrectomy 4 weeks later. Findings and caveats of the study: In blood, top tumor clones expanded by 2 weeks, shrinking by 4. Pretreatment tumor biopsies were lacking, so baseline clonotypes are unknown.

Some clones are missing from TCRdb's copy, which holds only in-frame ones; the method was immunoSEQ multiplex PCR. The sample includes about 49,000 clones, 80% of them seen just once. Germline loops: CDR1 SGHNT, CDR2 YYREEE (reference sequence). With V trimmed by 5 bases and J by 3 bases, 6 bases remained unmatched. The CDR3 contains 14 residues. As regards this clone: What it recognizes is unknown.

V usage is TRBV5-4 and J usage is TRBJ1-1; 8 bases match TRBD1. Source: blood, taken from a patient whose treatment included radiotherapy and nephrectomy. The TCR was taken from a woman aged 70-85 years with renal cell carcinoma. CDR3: CASRMGQDHTEAFF. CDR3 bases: TGTGCCAGCAGAATGGGACAGGATCACACTGAAGCTTTCTTT.